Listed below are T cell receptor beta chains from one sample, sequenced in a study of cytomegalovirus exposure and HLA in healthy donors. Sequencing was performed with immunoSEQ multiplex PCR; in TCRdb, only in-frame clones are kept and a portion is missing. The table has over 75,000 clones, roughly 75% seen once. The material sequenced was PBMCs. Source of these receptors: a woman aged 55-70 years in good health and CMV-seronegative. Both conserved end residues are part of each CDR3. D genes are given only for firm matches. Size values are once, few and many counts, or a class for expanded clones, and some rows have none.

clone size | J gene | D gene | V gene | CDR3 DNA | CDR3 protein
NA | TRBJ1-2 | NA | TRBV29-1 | TGCAGCGTTCTGCAGGGAGGAAACTATGGCTACACCTTC | CSVLQGGNYGYTF
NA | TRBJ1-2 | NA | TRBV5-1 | TGCGCCAGCACCCTTGCGGGGGAGACGAACTATGGCTACACCTTC | CASTLAGETNYGYTF
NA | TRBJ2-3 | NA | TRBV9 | TGTGCCAGCAGCGTGCCAGATCTCGACACAGATACGCAGTATTTT | CASSVPDLDTDTQYF
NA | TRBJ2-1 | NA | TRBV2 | TGTGCCAGCAGTGAAAGAAGGGGCAGGGGAACCTACAATGAGCAGTTCTTC | CASSERRGRGTYNEQFF
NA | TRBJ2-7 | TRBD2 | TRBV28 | TGTGCCAGCAGCATCGGGCGGGGGAGCTCCTACGAGCAGTACTTC | CASSIGRGSSYEQYF
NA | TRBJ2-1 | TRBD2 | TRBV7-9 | TGTGCCAGCAGGAGCGGGAGGGCCAGTATTGATGAGCAGTTCTTC | CASRSGRASIDEQFF
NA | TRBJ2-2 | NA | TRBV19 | TGTGCCAGTAGTGGTTACTCTAGATACGGGGAGCTGTTTTTT | CASSGYSRYGELFF
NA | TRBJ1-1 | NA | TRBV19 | TGTGCCAGTAGTGCCCGCGAGAACACTGAAGCTTTCTTT | CASSARENTEAFF
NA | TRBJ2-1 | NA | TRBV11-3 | TGTGCCAGCAGCTTAGAGGGGCCCTACAATGAGCAGTTCTTC | CASSLEGPYNEQFF
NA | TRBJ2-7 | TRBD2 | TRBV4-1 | TGCGCCAGCAGCCAAGGACTAGCGGGAGGCTACGAGCAGTACTTC | CASSQGLAGGYEQYF
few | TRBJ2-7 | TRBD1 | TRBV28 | TGTGCCAGCAGTCCCCATCCCGACAGGGAAAAATACGAGCAGTACTTC | CASSPHPDREKYEQYF
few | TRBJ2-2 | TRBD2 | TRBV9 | TGTGCCAGCAGCAAATTAGCGGGAAACACCGGGGAGCTGTTTTTT | CASSKLAGNTGELFF
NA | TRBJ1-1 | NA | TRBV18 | TGTGCCAGCTCACCACCGTCGCGGAACACTGAAGCTTTCTTT | CASSPPSRNTEAFF
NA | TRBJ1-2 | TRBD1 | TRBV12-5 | TGTGCTAGTGCTCCACAGGGGTATGGCTACACCTTC | CASAPQGYGYTF
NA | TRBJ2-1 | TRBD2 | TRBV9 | TGTGCCAGCAGCGCGACTAGCGGGATTTACAATGAGCAGTTCTTC | CASSATSGIYNEQFF
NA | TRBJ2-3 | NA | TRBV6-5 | TGTGCCAGCCAACTCCAGGGGAGTGGAACAGATACGCAGTATTTT | CASQLQGSGTDTQYF
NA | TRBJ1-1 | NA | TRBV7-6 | TGTGCCAGCAGCTTAGCGGAGGGCACTGAAGCTTTCTTT | CASSLAEGTEAFF
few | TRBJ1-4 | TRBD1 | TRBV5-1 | TGCGCCAGCAGCCCAGGGACAGGGGCAACTAATGAAAAACTGTTTTTT | CASSPGTGATNEKLFF
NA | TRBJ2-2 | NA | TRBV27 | TGTGCCAGCAGTTTCGGAGGGAACACCGGGGAGCTGTTTTTT | CASSFGGNTGELFF
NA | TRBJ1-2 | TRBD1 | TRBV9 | TGTGCCAGCAGCCCGGGGGGACAGGGGGCGAGTGGCTACACCTTC | CASSPGGQGASGYTF
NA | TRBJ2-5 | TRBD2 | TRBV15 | TGTGCCACCAGCAGAGCGGCTAGCGGGGAGACCCAGTACTTC | CATSRAASGETQYF
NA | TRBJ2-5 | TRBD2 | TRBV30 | TGTGCCTGGAGTGCGGGAGGGTTCCAAGAGACCCAGTACTTC | CAWSAGGFQETQYF
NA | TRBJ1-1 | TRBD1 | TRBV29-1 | TGCAGCGTTGTAGGCCAGGGGGCTGAAGCTTTCTTT | CSVVGQGAEAFF
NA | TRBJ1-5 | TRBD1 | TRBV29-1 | TGCAGCGTTGAATGGGGACAGTGCAATCAGCCCCAGCATTTT | CSVEWGQCNQPQHF
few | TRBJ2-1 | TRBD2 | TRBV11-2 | TGTGCCAGCAGCTTAGAGGGACTAGCGGTATACAATGAGCAGTTCTTC | CASSLEGLAVYNEQFF
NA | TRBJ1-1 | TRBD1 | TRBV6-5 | TGTGCCAGCCGAAGGGGGCGCGGGAACACTGAAGCTTTCTTT | CASRRGRGNTEAFF